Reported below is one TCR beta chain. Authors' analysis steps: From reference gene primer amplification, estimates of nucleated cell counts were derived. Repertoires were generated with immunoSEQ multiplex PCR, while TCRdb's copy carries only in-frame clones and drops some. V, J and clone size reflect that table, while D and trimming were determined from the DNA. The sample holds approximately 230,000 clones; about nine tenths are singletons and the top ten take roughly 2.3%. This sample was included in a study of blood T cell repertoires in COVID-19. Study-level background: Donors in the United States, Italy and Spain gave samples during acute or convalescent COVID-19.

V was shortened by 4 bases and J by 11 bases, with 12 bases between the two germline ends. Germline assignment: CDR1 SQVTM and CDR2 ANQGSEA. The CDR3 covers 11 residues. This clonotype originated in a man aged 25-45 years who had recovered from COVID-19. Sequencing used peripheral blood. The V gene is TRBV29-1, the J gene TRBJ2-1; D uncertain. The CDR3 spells CSVVLQEKQFF. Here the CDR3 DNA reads TGCAGCGTTGTCTTACAAGAAAAGCAGTTCTTC.